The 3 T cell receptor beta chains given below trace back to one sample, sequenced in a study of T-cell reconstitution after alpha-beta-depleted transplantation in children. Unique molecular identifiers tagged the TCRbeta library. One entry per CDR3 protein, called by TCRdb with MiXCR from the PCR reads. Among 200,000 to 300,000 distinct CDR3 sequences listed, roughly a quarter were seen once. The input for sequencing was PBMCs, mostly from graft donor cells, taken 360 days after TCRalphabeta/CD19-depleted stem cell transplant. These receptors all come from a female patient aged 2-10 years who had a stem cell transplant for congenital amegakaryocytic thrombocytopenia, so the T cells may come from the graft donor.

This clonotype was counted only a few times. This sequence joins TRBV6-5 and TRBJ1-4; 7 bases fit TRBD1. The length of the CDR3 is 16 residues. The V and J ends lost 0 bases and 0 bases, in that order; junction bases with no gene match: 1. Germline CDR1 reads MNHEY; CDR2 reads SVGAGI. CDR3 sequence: CASSYSTGATNEKLFF. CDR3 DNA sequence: TGTGCCAGCAGTTACTCCACAGGGGCAACTAATGAAAAACTGTTTTTT.

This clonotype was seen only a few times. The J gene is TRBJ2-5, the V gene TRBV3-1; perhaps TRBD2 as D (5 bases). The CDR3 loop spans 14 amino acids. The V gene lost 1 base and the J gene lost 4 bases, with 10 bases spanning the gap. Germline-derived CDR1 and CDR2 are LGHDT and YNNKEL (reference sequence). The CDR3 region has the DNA TGTGCCAGCAGCCAAGGGACTCGCCGAGAGACCCAGTACTTC. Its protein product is CASSQGTRRETQYF.

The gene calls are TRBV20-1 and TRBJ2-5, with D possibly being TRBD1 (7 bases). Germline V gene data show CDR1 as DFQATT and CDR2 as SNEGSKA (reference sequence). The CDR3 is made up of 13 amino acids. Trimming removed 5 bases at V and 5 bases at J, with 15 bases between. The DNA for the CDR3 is TGCAGTGCTTACGCCTCAGGGGGGGAGACCCAGTACTTC. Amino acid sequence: CSAYASGGETQYF.